This TCR beta chain was captured in a study of T cell repertoires in cytomegalovirus infection (dated by TCRdb to the late 2010s). Study-wide context: The peptide stimulations were aimed at well-studied HLA-B-restricted epitopes as well as recently identified HLA-C-restricted CMV epitopes, whose presentation resists viral immunomodulation. Because public TCR beta signatures pointed to carriage of CMV infection together with the matching HLA type, the HLA type of each donor mattered for the analysis. What the work shows at the level of the full study, not this receptor alone: The ex vivo response was dominated by HLA-C-restricted CMV-specific TCR beta clonotypes, and the single most frequent clonotype in two of eight donors was supplied by these HLA-C-restricted clonotypes. Carriers of CMV infection plus the relevant HLA type were discriminated by the cumulative frequency of public TCR beta family members in the study cohort and in an independent roughly 340-donor cohort.

As regards this clonotype: The specificity of this receptor is unknown. No base-level quality is on record; no much larger clone is a single base apart.

The meaning of the sample's treatment or condition label: in vitro stimulation with specific CMV peptide epitopes to enrich CMV-specific T cells. The instrument given in TCRdb is Illumina HiSeq 1500. TCRdb reanalyzed the raw reads on its own, using fastp at Q25 for trimming and MiXCR for clone calling, and kept in-frame beta chains. Duplicate CDR3 protein sequences are folded into a single record with the most common DNA and genes. Here the sample has 830,000 or so distinct CDR3 sequences; 32% occur a single time. The ten top clones hold about an eighth of the sample. Trimmed from V: 3 bases; trimmed from J: 5 bases; junction bases lacking a gene match: 5. The CDR3 holds 15 amino acids from the cysteine to the phenylalanine. The kept DNA is CDR3 alone, 45 bases in frame from the first base. CDR1 KGHSH and CDR2 LQKENI are derived from the germline V gene.

The chain uses TRBV18 and TRBJ2-5, with 11 bases in between that match TRBD2. The specimen was cultured CD8+ T cells from PBMCs, collected from culture after CMV antigen stimulation. This clonotype was obtained from a human donor in good health (CMV status not recorded). Some clones in this sample may be carry-over from other donors' samples. The base sequence is TGTGCCAGCTCACCCGAGACTAGCGGGGAGGAGACCCAGTACTTC. Translated, this is CASSPETSGEETQYF.